This T cell receptor beta chain was sequenced in a study of blood T cell repertoires in COVID-19. At the level of the study: Collection of acute and convalescent COVID-19 samples took place in the United States, Italy and Spain. PBMCs, B-cell-depleted T cells, or T cells provided the cDNA or gDNA that made up the material.

Assay used: immunoSEQ multiplex PCR; TCRdb lists only in-frame clones, some missing. The table has 150,000 to 200,000 clones, 65% to 85% seen once. Unmatched junction bases numbered 10, after V lost 4 bases and J lost 7 bases. The CDR3 has 15 amino acids. CDR1 is LNHDA, CDR2 SQIVND, per germline (reference sequence). Symptom resolution, clearance, or two negative PCRs marked the recovered donors of Cohort 3. The genes are TRBV19 and TRBJ1-5; 7 bases agree with TRBD1. This TCR was sampled from a man aged 35-49 years who had recovered from COVID-19. Sequencing input: PBMCs or T cells enriched from blood (not recorded which). The CDR3 here is CASSTASGGRQPQHF. The CDR3 DNA is TGTGCCAGTAGTACCGCTTCAGGGGGAAGGCAGCCCCAGCATTTT.